Listed below are T cell receptor beta chains from one sample, sequenced in a study of blood T cell repertoires in COVID-19. Assay: immunoSEQ multiplex PCR; the TCRdb copy retains only in-frame clones and omits some. Of a few hundred thousand clones listed, about nine tenths are singletons. Sequencing was carried out using peripheral blood. These receptors were obtained from a man aged 45-65 years with acute or convalescent COVID-19. CDR3s include the opening cysteine and the closing phenylalanine or tryptophan. The D gene is left open where the match is weak.

j_call: TRBJ1-2
d_call: TRBD1
v_call: TRBV3-1/TRBV3-2
cdr3_aa: CASSQGKGAYYGYTF
cdr3_nt: TGTGCCAGCAGCCAAGGAAAGGGGGCGTACTATGGCTACACCTTC

j_call: TRBJ2-1
d_call: .
v_call: TRBV12-3/TRBV12-4
cdr3_aa: CASSLVGEQFF
cdr3_nt: TGTGCCAGCAGTTTAGTCGGTGAGCAGTTCTTC

j_call: TRBJ2-2
d_call: .
v_call: TRBV21-1
cdr3_aa: CASSKRTGGRTGELFF
cdr3_nt: TGTGCCAGCAGCAAACGGACAGGGGGCCGGACCGGGGAGCTGTTTTTT

j_call: TRBJ2-3
d_call: TRBD2
v_call: TRBV4-2
cdr3_aa: CASSQDGLSGGFTDTQYF
cdr3_nt: TGTGCCAGCAGCCAAGATGGATTGAGCGGGGGGTTCACAGATACGCAGTATTTT

j_call: TRBJ2-1
d_call: TRBD2
v_call: TRBV9
cdr3_aa: CASSAAGLAGSLPGGEQFF
cdr3_nt: TGTGCCAGCAGCGCTGCGGGACTAGCGGGGAGCCTTCCTGGGGGTGAGCAGTTCTTC

j_call: TRBJ2-1
d_call: TRBD2
v_call: TRBV19
cdr3_aa: CASSRGLAGATSSYNEQFF
cdr3_nt: TGTGCCAGTAGTAGGGGACTAGCGGGGGCTACGAGCTCCTACAATGAGCAGTTCTTC

j_call: TRBJ2-7
d_call: TRBD2
v_call: TRBV6-5
cdr3_aa: CASSQTSGGNYEQYF
cdr3_nt: TGTGCCAGCAGTCAGACTAGCGGGGGTAACTACGAGCAGTACTTC

j_call: TRBJ2-7
d_call: .
v_call: TRBV3-1/TRBV3-2
cdr3_aa: CASSQIGQFSYEQYF
cdr3_nt: TGTGCCAGCAGCCAAATCGGACAGTTCTCCTACGAGCAGTACTTC

j_call: TRBJ1-5
d_call: .
v_call: TRBV7-2
cdr3_aa: CASSKYRADQPQHF
cdr3_nt: TGTGCCAGCAGTAAATACAGGGCGGATCAGCCCCAGCATTTT

j_call: TRBJ2-7
d_call: TRBD1
v_call: TRBV10-3
cdr3_aa: CAISSDRVKQYF
cdr3_nt: TGTGCCATCAGCTCGGACAGGGTAAAGCAGTACTTC

j_call: TRBJ2-5
d_call: TRBD2
v_call: TRBV4-1
cdr3_aa: CASSQEGTGTGLAGTRETQYF
cdr3_nt: TGCGCCAGCAGCCAAGAAGGGACAGGGACGGGACTAGCGGGCACCCGGGAGACCCAGTACTTC